Sequencing of this T cell receptor beta chain was carried out in a study of spatial heterogeneity in lung cancer. As for the study in general: Fewer alpha-chain than beta-chain sequences were consistently detected. For the average unique TCR and UMI combination, more than eight occurrences appeared in raw reads. The study's findings and limits: The study found that expanded intratumoral alpha and beta TCR counts tracked tumor mutation counts.

From the 5' RACE reads, TCRdb called clonotypes with MiXCR, one entry per CDR3 protein. The table includes some 7,000 distinct CDR3 sequences, around 6.7% detected once. As to time point: sample taken at primary tumor resection. Trimming took off 8 bases at V and 3 bases at J, with 14 bases between the two ends. Germline assignment: CDR1 SNHLY and CDR2 FYNNEI. This CDR3 region has 14 residues. This clonotype is labeled medium-sized. Antigen: not known. Material: lung tumor tissue, obtained at surgery. V is TRBV2 and J is TRBJ1-5; D is unresolved. The receptor was isolated from a male donor with early-stage non-small cell lung cancer. DNA for the CDR3: TGTGCCAGCCGCCGAGGGAGGGACAATCAGCCCCAGCATTTT. The encoded protein is CASRRGRDNQPQHF.